These 28 T cell receptor beta chains originate from one sample sequenced in a study of vaccination and CD4 T cells after COVID-19. For these receptors, no antigen is known. Oncomine TCR Beta short-read sequencing was applied to DNA from cultured CD4+ T cells. From the PCR reads, TCRdb called clonotypes with MiXCR, one entry per CDR3 protein. The data contain fewer than 15,000 distinct CDR3 sequences, 40% to 45% of them singletons. Treatment in this sample: roughly 10-day PBMC culture with coronavirus spike peptide pools or control peptides (ViraFEST assay). Sequencing was carried out using CD4+ T cells from blood, cultured in vitro. These receptors were obtained from a human donor who had recovered from COVID-19.

This clonotype was recorded a few times. At one boundary the junction diverges from the germline segment, which might be a read error. The chain links TRBV4-1 to TRBJ2-7; 10 bases align to TRBD1. Germline V CDR1 and CDR2: MGHRA, YSYEKL. The CDR3 is made up of 15 amino acids. The CDR3 protein is CASSQGTGDFYEQYF. CDR3 sequence (DNA): TGTGCCAGCAGCCAAGGGACAGGGGACTTCTACGAGCAGTACTTC.

This clonotype is large by share. This chain uses TRBV20-1 with TRBJ2-3; the match to TRBD2 covers 10 bases. The CDR3 spans 13 residues. The germline V gene has CDR1 DFQATT and CDR2 SNEGSKA (reference sequence). As DNA, the CDR3 is TGCGGGGCCCAAAGCGGGGGGGCAGATACGCAGTATTTT. It is translated as CGAQSGGADTQYF.

V gene TRBV30 combines with J gene TRBJ2-3; D perhaps matches TRBD2 (5 bases). The CDR3 totals 13 residues. Germline V gene sequence: CDR1 GTSNPN, CDR2 SVGIG (reference sequence). With 5 bases removed from V and 8 bases from J, the gap between germline ends came to 17 bases. The CDR3 DNA sequence: TGTGCCTGGGAAAAAGCGGCAGGAGGTACGCAGTATTTT. Residues: CAWEKAAGGTQYF.

The DNA for the CDR3 is TGTGCCAGCAGCCACCCGACAGGTACGAACACTGAAGCTTTCTTT. Translating gives CASSHPTGTNTEAFF. V is TRBV7-8 and J is TRBJ1-1; possibly TRBD1 for D (6 bases). The CDR3 totals 15 residues. CDR1 SGHVS and CDR2 FQNEAQ come from the germline V gene. Trimming cost V 5 bases and J 1 base, with 14 bases left between them.

The rearrangement joins TRBV20-1 to TRBJ1-6, with 11 bases fitting TRBD1. CDR3 length equals 14 residues. Per germline, CDR1 DFQATT and CDR2 SNEGSKA (reference sequence). J gave up 10 bases and V 5 bases, and 7 bases lay outside the gene matches. The CDR3 loop reads CSAGRDRGFSPLHF. The CDR3, as DNA: TGCAGTGCTGGCCGGGACAGGGGGTTCTCACCCCTCCACTTT.

The chain carries TRBV12-3 or TRBV12-4 and TRBJ2-1, with D unresolved. The V end was cut by 8 bases, the J end by 0 bases, with 8 bases between. The CDR3 is 13 residues long. The chain's CDR3 is CASGSSSYNEQFF. CDR3 DNA: TGTGCCAGCGGGTCAAGCTCCTACAATGAGCAGTTCTTC.

The genes are TRBV20-1 and TRBJ1-1; D is undetermined. Germline CDR1 is DFQATT and CDR2 is SNEGSKA (reference sequence). The CDR3 has 12 residues. The CDR3 bases are TGCAGGGGAGGTCAGTCAAACACTGAAGCTTTCTTT. Translated, it gives CRGGQSNTEAFF.

Points on this clonotype: At one end, the junction sequence differs from germline, possibly due to a read error. The genes are TRBV7-8 and TRBJ2-2; 8 nucleotides line up with TRBD2. The length of the CDR3 is 15 residues. Germline V gene lookup returns CDR1 SGHVS and CDR2 FQNEAQ. Here the CDR3 reads CASSFGGAFAGEPFF. CDR3 nucleotides: TGTGCCAGCAGCTTCGGGGGGGCATTCGCCGGGGAGCCGTTTTTT.

V and J are TRBV12-3 or TRBV12-4 and TRBJ2-5; TRBD2 aligns across 10 bases. CDR3 length: 15 amino acids. The V and J ends lost 4 bases and 5 bases, in that order; junction bases with no gene match: 7. The DNA for the CDR3 is TGTGCCAGCAGTTCCGAGCGGGAGGGACGGGAGACCCAGTACTTC. Translation: CASSSEREGRETQYF.

This clonotype was counted between two and nine times. The chain carries TRBV30 and TRBJ1-5; D ambiguous. The V gene's germline CDR1 is GTSNPN and CDR2 SVGIG (reference sequence). The CDR3 contains 12 residues. Trimming shortened V by 1 base and J by 4 bases, and 5 bases separated the two germline ends. The CDR3 DNA sequence: TGTGCCTGGAGTGGGCAGAATCAGCCCCAGCATTTT. This codes for CAWSGQNQPQHF. Together with reference TRBV30 and TRBJ1-5, the CDR3 gives the full variable domain: SQTIHQWPATLVQPVGSPLSLECTVEGTSNPNLYWYRQAAGRGLQLLFYSVGIGQISSEVPQNLSASRPQDRQFILSSKKLLLSDSGFYLCAWSGQNQPQHFGDGTRLSIL.

The rearrangement joins TRBV20-1 to TRBJ2-3; perhaps TRBD2 as D (5 bases). The V end lost 7 bases, the J end lost 4 bases, and 18 bases lay between the germline ends. This CDR3 region has 14 residues. Germline values: CDR1 DFQATT, CDR2 SNEGSKA (reference sequence). DNA of the CDR3: TGCAGTGTATTGGGCCCCGGGGTTGCAGATACGCAGTATTTT. Its protein is CSVLGPGVADTQYF.

This clonotype was seen only once. The chain has TRBV20-1 and TRBJ2-1, with 9 bases matching TRBD2. This CDR3 comprises 15 residues. The V gene end was trimmed by 0 bases and the J gene end by 9 bases; junction bases not matched to a gene: 9. Germline V lookup: CDR1 DFQATT, CDR2 SNEGSKA (reference sequence). Here the CDR3 DNA reads TGCAGTGCTAGAGATCGGGGGCGGGGGGGCCGTGAGCAGTTCTTC. This codes for CSARDRGRGGREQFF.

This clonotype was detected a few times. The chain recombines TRBV10-1 with TRBJ1-1; tentatively, D is TRBD1 (5 bases). The CDR3 has 15 amino acids. With 4 bases removed from V and 0 bases from J, the gap between germline ends came to 12 bases. Per the germline V gene, CDR1 is WNHNN and CDR2 is SYGVQD (reference sequence). The CDR3: CASSVTGVVNTEAFF. The DNA for the CDR3 is TGCGCCAGCAGTGTAACGGGGGTGGTGAACACTGAAGCTTTCTTT.

The rearrangement uses TRBV24-1 and TRBJ2-3; D possibly corresponds to TRBD1 (5 bases). The CDR3 covers 18 residues. The germline gives CDR1 KGHDR, CDR2 SFDVKD. V lost 3 bases to trimming and J lost 1 base, with 19 bases between them. CDR3 protein: CATSDNRPQGSGTDTQYF. The CDR3 DNA is TGTGCCACCAGTGATAACCGCCCCCAGGGTAGTGGCACAGATACGCAGTATTTT.

The genes are TRBV19 and TRBJ1-1, with D tentatively TRBD1 (5 bases). V was shortened by 8 bases and J by 9 bases, with 19 bases between the two germline ends. The CDR3 runs to 13 residues. CDR1 and CDR2 (germline): LNHDA, SQIVND (reference sequence). The CDR3 loop reads CASPAGRLPKAFF. CDR3 sequence (DNA): TGTGCCAGTCCTGCAGGGAGACTCCCCAAAGCTTTCTTT. Complete variable domain (other parts from reference TRBV19 and TRBJ1-1): DGGITQSPKYLFRKEGQNVTLSCEQNLNHDAMYWYRQDPGQGLRLIYYSQIVNDFQKGDIAEGYSVSREKKESFPLTVTSAQKNPTAFYLCASPAGRLPKAFFGQGTRLTVV.

This chain connects TRBV11-2 to TRBJ1-1; D is ambiguous. Trimming removed 1 base from V and 1 base from J, with 4 bases in between. The CDR3 has 13 residues. Looked up from germline, CDR1 is SGHAT and CDR2 is FQNNGV. The CDR3 DNA reads as TGTGCCAGCAGCTTAGGTACGAACACTGAAGCTTTCTTT. Its translation is CASSLGTNTEAFF.

This clonotype appeared a few times. The chain employs TRBV6-1 and TRBJ2-7, with 8 bases lining up with TRBD1. V lost 5 bases, J lost 6 bases, and 0 bases stayed unmatched. The CDR3 totals 11 residues. The germline gives CDR1 MNHNS, CDR2 SASEGT. The CDR3, as DNA: TGTGCCAGCAGTACAGGGGGCGAGCAGTACTTC. It yields the protein CASSTGGEQYF.

This clonotype was counted a few times. One end of the junction is discordant with germline, which a read error may explain. The V gene is TRBV14, the J gene TRBJ1-6, with 9 bases lining up with TRBD1. CDR3 length: 15 amino acids. Germline lookup yields CDR1 SGHDN and CDR2 FVKESK. The CDR3 is CASSPGTGYSSPLHF. The CDR3 coding sequence is TGTGCCAGCAGTCCCGGGACAGGGTATAGTTCACCCCTCCACTTT.

This clonotype turned up a few times. The genes are TRBV27 and TRBJ1-5, with no clear D. The V gene lost 0 bases and the J gene lost 5 bases, with 8 bases spanning the gap. The germline CDR1 and CDR2 sequences are MNHEY and SMNVEV (reference sequence). The CDR3 is 14 amino acids. The CDR3 bases are TGTGCCAGCAGTTTATCAGGGCTCTATCAGCCCCAGCATTTT. It is translated as CASSLSGLYQPQHF.

The chain employs TRBV10-1 and TRBJ2-7, with D hard to call. Germline loops: CDR1 WNHNN, CDR2 SYGVQD (reference sequence). The CDR3 sequence is 13 residues long. Trimming took 5 bases from V and 3 from J, leaving 11 bases between them. The CDR3 spells CASSPTQVYEQYF. The CDR3 DNA reads TGCGCCAGCAGTCCTACTCAGGTCTACGAGCAGTACTTC.

J is TRBJ2-5 and V is TRBV27, with 8 bases fitting TRBD1. The CDR3 totals 14 residues. Germline V gives CDR1 MNHEY, CDR2 SMNVEV (reference sequence). With V trimmed by 5 bases and J by 3 bases, 5 bases remained unmatched. The CDR3 reads CASSKRTGKETQYF. CDR3 coding DNA: TGTGCCAGCAGTAAGCGGACAGGGAAAGAGACCCAGTACTTC.

V and J are TRBV5-1 and TRBJ2-2; 13 positions agree with TRBD2. CDR1 SGHRS and CDR2 YFSETQ come from the germline V gene. Trimming removed 2 bases from V and 6 bases from J; junction bases left unmatched: 7. The CDR3 runs 17 residues. Here the CDR3 DNA reads TGCGCCAGCAGCTTTAACGGACTAGCGGGAGTCCCCGGGGAGCTGTTTTTT. It encodes CASSFNGLAGVPGELFF.

This clonotype has just one count. The rearrangement links TRBV7-2 to TRBJ1-2, with TRBD1 matching 8 bases. The germline V gene has CDR1 SGHTA and CDR2 FQGNSA. The CDR3 runs 15 residues. V trimming: 1 base; J trimming: 2 bases; junction bases outside the gene matches: 3. The CDR3 sequence: CASSLDRTGNYGYTF. Written as DNA, the CDR3 is TGTGCCAGCAGCTTAGACCGGACAGGGAACTATGGCTACACCTTC.

The rearrangement links TRBV12-3 or TRBV12-4 to TRBJ1-2; the D gene is possibly TRBD1 (6 bases). The CDR3 is made up of 14 amino acids. V dropped 6 bases and J dropped 4 bases, with 15 bases sitting between them. CDR3: CASSSGQHSYGYTF. Here the CDR3 DNA reads TGTGCCAGCAGCTCAGGACAGCATTCCTATGGCTACACCTTC.

This chain joins TRBV21-1 and TRBJ1-5; whether TRBD1, the table's D call, matches the DNA was not checked. TRBV21-1 is a known pseudogene. The CDR3 has 15 amino acids. As DNA, the CDR3 is TGTGCCAGCAGCTCGACAGGGGCCAACAATCAGCCCCAGCATTTT. Protein: CASSSTGANNQPQHF.

This clonotype was counted only a few times. The chain joins TRBV19 to TRBJ1-6, with unresolved D. Per germline, CDR1 LNHDA and CDR2 SQIVND (reference sequence). The V end was cut by 4 bases, the J end by 11 bases, with 15 bases between. The CDR3 has 14 residues. The CDR3: CASSSSVTVTPLHF. CDR3 in DNA: TGTGCCAGTAGTAGTTCCGTTACTGTTACACCCCTCCACTTT. Supplemented by reference TRBV19 and TRBJ1-6, the full variable domain reads DGGITQSPKYLFRKEGQNVTLSCEQNLNHDAMYWYRQDPGQGLRLIYYSQIVNDFQKGDIAEGYSVSREKKESFPLTVTSAQKNPTAFYLCASSSSVTVTPLHFGNGTRLTVT.

This chain links TRBV3-1 with TRBJ2-1; no clear D gene. CDR1 LGHDT and CDR2 YNNKEL come from the germline V gene (reference sequence). V was trimmed by 2 bases and J by 5 bases, leaving 4 bases between them. The CDR3 spans 12 residues. The CDR3 DNA reads as TGTGCCAGCAGCCAACTAAACAATGAGCAGTTCTTC. This encodes CASSQLNNEQFF.

The V gene is TRBV7-9, the J gene TRBJ1-1; D possibly corresponds to TRBD1 (5 bases). Germline CDR1 is SEHNR and CDR2 is FQNEAQ (reference sequence). The CDR3 runs to 15 residues. The ends were cut back, 7 bases at V and 7 bases at J, with 22 bases in the middle. CDR3 region: CASTQGGVSKIEAFF. CDR3 bases: TGTGCCAGCACCCAAGGAGGGGTTTCCAAAATTGAAGCTTTCTTT.